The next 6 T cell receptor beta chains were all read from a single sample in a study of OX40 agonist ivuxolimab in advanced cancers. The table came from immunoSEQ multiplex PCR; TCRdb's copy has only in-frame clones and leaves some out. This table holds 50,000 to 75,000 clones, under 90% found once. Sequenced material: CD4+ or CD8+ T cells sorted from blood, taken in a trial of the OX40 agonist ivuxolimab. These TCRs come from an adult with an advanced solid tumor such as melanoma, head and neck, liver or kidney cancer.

The CDR3 DNA reads TGCGCCAGCAGTCCTAGCGGGGACGTTCCAGATACGCAGTATTTT. Amino acids: CASSPSGDVPDTQYF. The chain employs TRBV10-1 and TRBJ2-3; 9 bases agree with TRBD2. J lost 4 bases, V lost 5 bases, and 7 bases had no gene match. CDR3 length equals 15 residues. Per the germline V gene, CDR1 is WNHNN and CDR2 is SYGVQD (reference sequence).

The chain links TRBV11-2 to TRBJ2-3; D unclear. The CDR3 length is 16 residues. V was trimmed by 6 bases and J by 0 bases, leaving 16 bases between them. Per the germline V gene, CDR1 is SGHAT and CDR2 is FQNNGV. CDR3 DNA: TGTGCCAGCAGTGACCCTACTTTGGGAAGCACAGATACGCAGTATTTT. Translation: CASSDPTLGSTDTQYF.

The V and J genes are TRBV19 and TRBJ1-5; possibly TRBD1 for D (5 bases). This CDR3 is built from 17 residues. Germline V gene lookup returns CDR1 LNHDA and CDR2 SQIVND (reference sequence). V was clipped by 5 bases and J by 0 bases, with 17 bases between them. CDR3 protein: CASSGGEGTYSNQPQHF. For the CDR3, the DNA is TGTGCCAGTAGTGGGGGTGAGGGGACTTATAGCAATCAGCCCCAGCATTTT. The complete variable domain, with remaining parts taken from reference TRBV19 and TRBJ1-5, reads DGGITQSPKYLFRKEGQNVTLSCEQNLNHDAMYWYRQDPGQGLRLIYYSQIVNDFQKGDIAEGYSVSREKKESFPLTVTSAQKNPTAFYLCASSGGEGTYSNQPQHFGDGTRLSIL.

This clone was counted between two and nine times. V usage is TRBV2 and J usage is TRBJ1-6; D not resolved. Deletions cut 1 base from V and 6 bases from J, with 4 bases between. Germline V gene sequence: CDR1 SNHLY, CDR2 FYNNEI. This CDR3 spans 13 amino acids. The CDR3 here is CASSEVANSPLHF. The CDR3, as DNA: TGTGCCAGCAGTGAAGTCGCTAATTCACCCCTCCACTTT.

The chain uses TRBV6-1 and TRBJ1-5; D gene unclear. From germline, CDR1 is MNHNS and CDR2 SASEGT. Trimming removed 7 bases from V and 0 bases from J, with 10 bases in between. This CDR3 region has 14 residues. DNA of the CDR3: TGTGCCAGCACCACCGGCGATAGCAATCAGCCCCAGCATTTT. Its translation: CASTTGDSNQPQHF.

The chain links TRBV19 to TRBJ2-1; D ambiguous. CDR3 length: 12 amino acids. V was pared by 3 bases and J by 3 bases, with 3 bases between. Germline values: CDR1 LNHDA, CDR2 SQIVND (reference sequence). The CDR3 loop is CASSIRYNEQFF. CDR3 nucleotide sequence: TGTGCCAGTAGTATCCGCTACAATGAGCAGTTCTTC.